The rows below give T cell receptor beta chains drawn from one sample of a study of cytomegalovirus exposure and HLA in healthy donors. Profiled with immunoSEQ multiplex PCR; TCRdb holds only in-frame clones, not every one. The table includes 150,000 to 200,000 clones, about four fifths detected once. The sample taken for sequencing was PBMCs. These receptors came from a girl under 18 in good health and CMV-seropositive. Each CDR3 is given with its conserved first and last residue. The D gene is left open where the match is weak. Clone sizes are given selectively: once, few, many, or a class where the clone is expanded.

clone_size j_call d_call v_call cdr3_aa cdr3_nt
. TRBJ1-2 . TRBV7-8 CASSLGHRRNYGYTF TGTGCCAGCAGCTTAGGACACCGAAGGAACTATGGCTACACCTTC
once TRBJ1-2 . TRBV19 CASSTGGQANYGYTF TGTGCCAGTAGTACTGGAGGGCAAGCTAACTATGGCTACACCTTC
. TRBJ1-1 . TRBV28 CASSLQGSTEAFF TGTGCCAGCAGTTTACAGGGATCCACTGAAGCTTTCTTT
. TRBJ1-1 TRBD1 TRBV27 CASSLVQGGRNTEAFF TGTGCCAGCAGTTTAGTACAGGGGGGACGAAACACTGAAGCTTTCTTT
. TRBJ2-3 . TRBV7-7 CASSVGGPDTQYF TGTGCTAGCAGCGTCGGGGGTCCGGATACGCAGTATTTT
. TRBJ2-3 . TRBV9 CASSVVDFTDTQYF TGTGCCAGCAGCGTAGTTGACTTCACAGATACGCAGTATTTT
. TRBJ2-5 . TRBV7-2 CASSFRRGQETQYF TGTGCCAGCAGCTTTCGGCGGGGTCAAGAGACCCAGTACTTC
. TRBJ1-1 . TRBV5-5 CASSFSADTEAFF TGTGCCAGCAGCTTCTCCGCGGATACTGAAGCTTTCTTT
. TRBJ2-2 . TRBV7-6 CASSLEPGPNTGELFF TGTGCCAGCAGCTTAGAACCAGGGCCGAACACCGGGGAGCTGTTTTTT
. TRBJ2-6 TRBD1 TRBV11-2 CASRETGGASAGANVLTF TGTGCCAGCAGAGAGACAGGGGGCGCGTCAGCTGGGGCCAACGTCCTGACTTTC
few TRBJ2-7 TRBD2 TRBV7-2 CASSPQAGTSGVEQYF TGTGCCAGCAGCCCCCAGGCCGGGACTAGCGGGGTAGAGCAGTACTTC